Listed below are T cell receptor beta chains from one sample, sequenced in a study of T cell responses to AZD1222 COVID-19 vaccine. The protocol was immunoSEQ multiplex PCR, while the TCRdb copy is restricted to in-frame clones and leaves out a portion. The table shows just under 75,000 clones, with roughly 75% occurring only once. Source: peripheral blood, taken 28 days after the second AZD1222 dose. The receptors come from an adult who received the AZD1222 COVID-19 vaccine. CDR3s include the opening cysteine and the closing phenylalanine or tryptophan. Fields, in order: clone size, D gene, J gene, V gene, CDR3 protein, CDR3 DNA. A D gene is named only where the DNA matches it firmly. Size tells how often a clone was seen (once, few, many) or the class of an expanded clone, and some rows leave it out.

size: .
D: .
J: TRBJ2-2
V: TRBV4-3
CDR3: CASGHLARAGELFF
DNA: TGCGCCAGCGGACATTTAGCGCGGGCCGGGGAGCTGTTTTTT

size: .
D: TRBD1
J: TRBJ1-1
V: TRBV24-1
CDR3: CAPPSGQGRKTCPEAFF
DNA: TGTGCCCCTCCAAGCGGACAGGGTAGGAAAACGTGCCCTGAAGCTTTCTTT

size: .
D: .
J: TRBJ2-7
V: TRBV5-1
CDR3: CASSLGSSREYEQYF
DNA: TGCGCCAGCAGCCTGGGGTCATCGCGTGAATACGAGCAGTACTTC

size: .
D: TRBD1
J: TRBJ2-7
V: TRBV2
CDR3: CASSADRGRGEQYF
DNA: TGTGCCAGCAGCGCGGACAGGGGACGTGGCGAGCAGTACTTC

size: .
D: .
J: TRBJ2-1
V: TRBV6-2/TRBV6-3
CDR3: CASSLVSVDEQFF
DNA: TGTGCCAGCAGTTTGGTTTCCGTCGACGAGCAGTTCTTC

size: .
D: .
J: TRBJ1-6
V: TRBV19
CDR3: CASMLTSGGSVHF
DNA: TGTGCCAGTATGTTGACAAGTGGAGGCTCTGTTCACTTT

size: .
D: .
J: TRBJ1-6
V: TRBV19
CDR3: CASRISSYNSPLHF
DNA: TGTGCCAGTCGGATCAGCTCCTATAATTCACCCCTCCACTTT

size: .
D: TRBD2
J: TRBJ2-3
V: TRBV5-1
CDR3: CASSGTSGLRDTQYF
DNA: TGCGCCAGCAGCGGGACTAGCGGACTCAGGGATACGCAGTATTTT

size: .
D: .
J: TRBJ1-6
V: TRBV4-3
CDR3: CASSQDRWISPLHF
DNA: TGCGCCAGCAGCCAAGATCGTTGGATTTCACCCCTCCACTTT

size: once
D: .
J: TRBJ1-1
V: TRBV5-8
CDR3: CASSLMYSLDTEAFF
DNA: TGTGCCAGCAGCTTGATGTACAGCTTAGACACTGAAGCTTTCTTT

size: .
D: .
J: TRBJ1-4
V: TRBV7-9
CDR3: CASSLWGDGEKLFF
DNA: TGTGCCAGCAGCTTATGGGGGGATGGTGAAAAACTGTTTTTT

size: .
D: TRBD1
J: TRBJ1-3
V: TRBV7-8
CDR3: CASSLDRGNTIYF
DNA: TGTGCCAGCAGCTTGGACAGGGGAAACACCATATATTTT

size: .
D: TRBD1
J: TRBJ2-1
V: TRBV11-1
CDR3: CASSRPGTGAEQFF
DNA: TGTGCCAGCAGCAGGCCGGGGACAGGGGCTGAGCAGTTCTTC

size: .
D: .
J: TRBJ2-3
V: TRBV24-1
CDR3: CATSGPDTDTQYF
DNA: TGTGCCACCAGTGGGCCAGACACAGATACGCAGTATTTT

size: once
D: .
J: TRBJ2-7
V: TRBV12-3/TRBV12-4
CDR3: CASSPDGSYEQYF
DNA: TGTGCCAGCAGTCCCGACGGCTCCTACGAGCAGTACTTC

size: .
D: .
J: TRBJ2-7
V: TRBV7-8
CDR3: CASSLPPPGDEQYF
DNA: TGTGCCAGCAGCCTCCCCCCCCCGGGGGACGAGCAGTACTTC

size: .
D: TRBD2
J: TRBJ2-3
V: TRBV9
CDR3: CASSTRTSGGEDTQYF
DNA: TGTGCCAGCAGCACACGGACTAGCGGGGGGGAAGATACGCAGTATTTT

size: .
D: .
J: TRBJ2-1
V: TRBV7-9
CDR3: CASSLIGSTPLNEQFF
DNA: TGTGCCAGCAGCTTAATTGGGTCCACACCCCTCAATGAGCAGTTCTTC

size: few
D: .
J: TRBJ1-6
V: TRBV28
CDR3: CASSSDWGSSYNSPLHF
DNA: TGTGCCAGCTCAAGTGACTGGGGGAGCTCCTATAATTCACCCCTCCACTTT

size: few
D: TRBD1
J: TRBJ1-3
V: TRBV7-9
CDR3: CASSQGQGSAGNTIYF
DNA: TGTGCCAGCAGCCAAGGACAGGGGAGCGCTGGAAACACCATATATTTT

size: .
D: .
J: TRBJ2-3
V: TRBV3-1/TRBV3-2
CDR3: CASSQGSGITDTQYF
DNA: TGTGCCAGCAGCCAAGGTTCCGGGATCACAGATACGCAGTATTTT

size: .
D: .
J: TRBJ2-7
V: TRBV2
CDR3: CASRLGTASYEQYF
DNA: TGTGCCAGCCGGCTCGGGACGGCCTCCTACGAGCAGTACTTC

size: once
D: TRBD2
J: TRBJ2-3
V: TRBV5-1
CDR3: CASSLGPTSGRIMTDTQYF
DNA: TGCGCCAGCAGCTTGGGCCCGACTAGCGGGAGAATCATGACAGATACGCAGTATTTT

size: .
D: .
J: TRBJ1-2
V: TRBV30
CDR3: CAWIRGERDYGYTF
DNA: TGTGCCTGGATACGGGGGGAGAGGGACTATGGCTACACCTTC

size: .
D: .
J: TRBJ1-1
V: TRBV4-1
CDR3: CASSQHPTLVENTEAFF
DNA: TGCGCCAGCAGCCAACACCCCACGCTTGTAGAGAACACTGAAGCTTTCTTT

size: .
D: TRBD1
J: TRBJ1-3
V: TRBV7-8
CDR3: CASSVPGQGSGNTIYF
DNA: TGTGCCAGCAGCGTACCGGGACAGGGGTCAGGAAACACCATATATTTT

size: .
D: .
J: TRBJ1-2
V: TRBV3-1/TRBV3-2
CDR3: CASSQEGTWAGVDYGYTF
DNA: TGTGCCAGCAGCCAAGAGGGGACCTGGGCAGGGGTGGACTATGGCTACACCTTC

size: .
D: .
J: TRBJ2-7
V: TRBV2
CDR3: CASSEWVEYYEQYF
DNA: TGTGCCAGCAGTGAGTGGGTGGAATACTACGAGCAGTACTTC

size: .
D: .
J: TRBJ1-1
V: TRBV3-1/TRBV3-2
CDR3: CASSRKQRNTEAFF
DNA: TGTGCCAGCAGCCGCAAACAGAGGAACACTGAAGCTTTCTTT

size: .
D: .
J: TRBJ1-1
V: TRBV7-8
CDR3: CASSPTGSYTEAFF
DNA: TGTGCCAGCAGCCCTACAGGGTCATACACTGAAGCTTTCTTT